These 31 T cell receptor beta chains share one sample of origin, sequenced in a study of T cell responses to AZD1222 COVID-19 vaccine. Measured with immunoSEQ multiplex PCR; TCRdb has only the in-frame clones, and not every one. Of some 150,000 clones detected, roughly nine tenths appear once; the ten largest clones hold around 3%. This sample comprised peripheral blood, obtained on day 0 of AZD1222 vaccination. The source of these receptors is an adult in good health.

The chain joins TRBV6-5 to TRBJ1-2, with D possibly matching TRBD1 (5 bases). This CDR3 comprises 13 residues. With 6 bases removed from V and 3 bases from J, the gap between germline ends came to 11 bases. Germline CDR1 is MNHEY and CDR2 is SVGAGI. CDR3 loop: CASRAGLDYGYTF. As DNA, the CDR3 is TGTGCCAGCAGGGCAGGGTTGGACTATGGCTACACCTTC.

This clone was detected only once. The V call is TRBV3-1 (or the pseudogene TRBV3-2), the J call TRBJ1-2; D not resolved. V was cut by 2 bases and J by 3 bases, with 4 bases left in between. From germline, CDR1 is LGHDT and CDR2 YNNKEL (reference sequence). This CDR3 comprises 12 residues. CDR3 in amino acids: CASSQRDYGYTF. CDR3 in DNA: TGTGCCAGCAGCCAAAGGGACTATGGCTACACCTTC.

This clone came up once. The chain couples TRBV7-3 to TRBJ2-7; D is unclear. The V end lost 5 bases, the J end lost 6 bases, and 14 bases lay between the germline ends. Germline CDR1 is SGHTA and CDR2 is FQGTGA. The CDR3 contains 13 residues. The CDR3 spells CASSASPESEQYF. The CDR3 DNA is TGTGCCAGCAGCGCCTCACCCGAGAGCGAGCAGTACTTC.

The V and J genes are TRBV12-3 or TRBV12-4 and TRBJ2-3, with 10 bases lining up with TRBD2. Trimming removed 7 bases from V and 6 bases from J; junction bases left unmatched: 4. The CDR3 runs to 13 residues. Written as DNA, the CDR3 is TGTGCCAGCAAAGAACTAGCGGGGGATACGCAGTATTTT. It translates to CASKELAGDTQYF.

This chain connects TRBV6-5 to TRBJ2-7, with 7 bases aligning to TRBD1. The CDR3 totals 14 residues. Per germline, CDR1 MNHEY and CDR2 SVGAGI. Trimming removed 4 bases from V and 3 bases from J; junction bases left unmatched: 6. The chain's CDR3 is CASSSTGVVYEQYF. CDR3 nucleotide sequence: TGTGCCAGCAGTTCCACAGGGGTGGTCTACGAGCAGTACTTC.

This clone occurred a few times. The V gene is TRBV7-8, the J gene TRBJ2-7; 12 bases are a match to TRBD2. The germline CDR1 and CDR2 sequences are SGHVS and FQNEAQ. The CDR3 has 17 residues. The J segment lost 2 bases and the V segment lost 1 base, leaving 6 bases of the junction unmatched. Written as DNA, the CDR3 is TGTGCCAGCAGCTTAGTTTCGGCTAGCGGGGGGGCCTACGAGCAGTACTTC. This encodes CASSLVSASGGAYEQYF.

V is TRBV18 and J is TRBJ1-2; D remains ambiguous. Trimming shortened V by 2 bases and J by 2 bases, and 6 bases separated the two germline ends. Germline-derived CDR1 and CDR2 are KGHSH and LQKENI. The CDR3 spans 13 residues. The CDR3 loop reads CASSPGRNYGYTF. Here the CDR3 DNA reads TGTGCCAGCTCACCAGGGCGGAACTATGGCTACACCTTC.

This clone was picked up one time. The chain uses TRBV4-3 and TRBJ1-4, with D maybe TRBD1 (5 bases). Germline CDR1 LGHNA, CDR2 YSLEER. The CDR3 loop spans 15 amino acids. V lost 0 bases and J 3 bases, leaving 8 bases between the germline ends. CDR3 sequence reads: CASSQDKGANEKLFF. The CDR3 DNA is TGCGCCAGCAGCCAAGATAAAGGGGCTAATGAAAAACTGTTTTTT.

The V and J genes are TRBV18 and TRBJ2-3; a weak D match, TRBD2 (6 bases). Germline V lookup: CDR1 KGHSH, CDR2 LQKENI. CDR3 length equals 11 residues. Trimming removed 5 bases at V and 6 bases at J, with 6 bases between. The CDR3 reads CASSGGDTQYF. CDR3 DNA sequence: TGTGCCAGCTCAGGAGGGGATACGCAGTATTTT.

V is TRBV19 and J is TRBJ1-5; 8 bases map to TRBD1. V trimming: 5 bases; J trimming: 6 bases; junction bases outside the gene matches: 9. Germline CDR1 LNHDA, CDR2 SQIVND (reference sequence). CDR3 length: 15 residues. CDR3 amino acids: CASSPRTGTGQPQHF. CDR3 nucleotides: TGTGCCAGTAGTCCTAGGACAGGGACGGGTCAGCCCCAGCATTTT.

The V gene is TRBV27, the J gene TRBJ1-5; 9 bases are shared with TRBD1. Trimming at V came to 4 bases and at J to 5 bases, leaving 6 bases not matched to a gene. From germline, CDR1 is MNHEY and CDR2 SMNVEV (reference sequence). The CDR3 extends over 15 amino acids. The CDR3, as DNA: TGTGCCAGCAGTTCGGACAGGGGAAGGGATCAGCCCCAGCATTTT. Encoded protein: CASSSDRGRDQPQHF.

This chain links TRBV4-1 with TRBJ1-1, with D uncertain. This CDR3 spans 14 amino acids. From germline, CDR1 is MGHRA and CDR2 YSYEKL. V shed 0 bases and J shed 8 bases, with 13 bases lying between them. CDR3 DNA sequence: TGCGCCAGCAGCCAAGAAAGAGGGAGCTTGGAAGCTTTCTTT. Its translation: CASSQERGSLEAFF.

This CDR3 reads CASSVNGGAKETQYF. CDR3 nucleotide sequence: TGCGCCAGCAGCGTAAACGGGGGGGCGAAAGAGACCCAGTACTTC. The J gene is TRBJ2-5, the V gene TRBV4-1, with 8 bases identical to TRBD2. The CDR3 has 15 amino acids. CDR1 and CDR2 from the germline V gene are MGHRA and YSYEKL. After removal of 5 bases from V and 3 bases from J, the junction contained 8 bases not matched to a gene.

The V call is TRBV5-6, the J call TRBJ2-1, with 12 bases aligning to TRBD1. With V trimmed by 4 bases and J by 0 bases, 8 bases remained unmatched. The germline gives CDR1 SGHDT, CDR2 YYEEEE. This CDR3 spans 18 amino acids. DNA of the CDR3: TGTGCCAGCAGCGCCCGGGACAGGGGGCTACGCTCCTACAATGAGCAGTTCTTC. Translated, it gives CASSARDRGLRSYNEQFF.

The chain recombines TRBV19 with TRBJ1-5, with D perhaps matching TRBD1 (5 bases). The CDR3 covers 19 residues. Germline V lookup: CDR1 LNHDA, CDR2 SQIVND (reference sequence). Trimming removed 7 bases from V and 1 base from J, with 26 bases in between. The CDR3 DNA reads TGTGCCAGTACCACATACTACCCCTACGGGACGGAGAGCAATCAGCCCCAGCATTTT. Its protein is CASTTYYPYGTESNQPQHF.

The rearrangement links TRBV11-3 to TRBJ2-7; D assignment may be TRBD1 or TRBD2 (5 bases each). The V end was cut by 0 bases, the J end by 0 bases, with 21 bases between. CDR3 length equals 19 residues. Germline CDR1 SGHNT, CDR2 YENEEA. The CDR3 region is CASSLDGLGPGFGSYEQYF. The CDR3 bases are TGTGCCAGCAGCTTAGATGGTCTGGGGCCGGGGTTCGGCTCCTACGAGCAGTACTTC.

This sequence joins TRBV10-2 and TRBJ2-3; D remains unclear. The V gene lost 10 bases and the J gene lost 3 bases, with 8 bases spanning the gap. The CDR3 sequence is 11 residues long. CDR1 WSHSY and CDR2 SAAADI come from the germline V gene. The DNA of the CDR3 is TGCGCCACCGGAGCAACAGATACGCAGTATTTT. Protein sequence: CATGATDTQYF.

This clone has just one count. This rearrangement joins TRBV19 to TRBJ2-7, with TRBD1 as a possible D gene (5 bases). Per the germline V gene, CDR1 is LNHDA and CDR2 is SQIVND (reference sequence). Deletions cut 3 bases from V and 3 bases from J, with 15 bases between. This CDR3 comprises 15 residues. The CDR3 region is CASSILQAKIYEQYF. CDR3 DNA sequence: TGTGCCAGTAGTATTCTACAGGCCAAGATCTACGAGCAGTACTTC.

This sequence joins TRBV3-1 (or the pseudogene TRBV3-2) and TRBJ2-3; 10 positions agree with TRBD1. Germline CDR1 and CDR2: LGHDT and YNNKEL (reference sequence). After removal of 1 base from V and 2 bases from J, the junction contained 3 bases not matched to a gene. The CDR3 runs to 16 residues. The CDR3 here is CASSQGTGGITDTQYF. CDR3 sequence (DNA): TGTGCCAGCAGCCAAGGGACAGGGGGTATCACAGATACGCAGTATTTT.

The chain employs TRBV6-5 and TRBJ2-1; 7 bases fit TRBD2. Germline CDR1 and CDR2: MNHEY and SVGAGI. The CDR3 is made up of 15 amino acids. V gave up 6 bases and J gave up 7 bases; unmatched junction bases: 12. CDR3 DNA sequence: TGTGCCAGCAGGGGCCGTACGGGGGGTATTAATGAGCAGTTCTTC. Translated, it gives CASRGRTGGINEQFF.

This rearrangement joins TRBV5-5 to TRBJ2-7, with 10 nucleotides matching TRBD2. Germline V gene lookup returns CDR1 SGHKS and CDR2 YYEKEE (reference sequence). This CDR3 has 17 residues. The junction had 9 bases not matched to a gene; V was cut back by 1 base and J by 2 bases. In DNA form, the CDR3 reads TGTGCCAGCAGCTTGTTGGCTAGCGGGGGTATTCCCTACGAGCAGTACTTC. It encodes CASSLLASGGIPYEQYF.

The CDR3 nucleotides are TGTGCCAGCAGCTCCCCCGGACAGGGGGTATACGAGCAGTACTTC. Translated: CASSSPGQGVYEQYF. The chain joins TRBV11-2 to TRBJ2-7; 10 nucleotides agree with TRBD1. The CDR3 runs to 15 residues. Unmatched junction bases numbered 7, after V lost 4 bases and J lost 4 bases. Germline V gene data show CDR1 as SGHAT and CDR2 as FQNNGV.

The chain joins TRBV12-3 or TRBV12-4 to TRBJ2-7; possibly TRBD1 or TRBD2 for D (5 bases each). CDR3 length: 13 amino acids. Trimming shortened V by 6 bases and J by 3 bases, and 12 bases separated the two germline ends. This CDR3 reads CASSGDQRYEQYF. CDR3 bases: TGTGCCAGCAGCGGGGACCAGCGCTACGAGCAGTACTTC.

The chain has TRBV6-5 and TRBJ2-5, with 9 positions matching TRBD1. With V trimmed by 6 bases and J by 5 bases, 10 bases remained unmatched. The CDR3 runs to 15 residues. Looked up from germline, CDR1 is MNHEY and CDR2 is SVGAGI. CDR3 coding DNA: TGTGCCAGCAGCGGAGGTACAGGGGGCGCGGAGACCCAGTACTTC. Protein product: CASSGGTGGAETQYF.

The chain joins TRBV3-1 (or the pseudogene TRBV3-2) to TRBJ2-2, with a possible D match to TRBD2 (5 bases). Germline CDR1 and CDR2: LGHDT and YNNKEL (reference sequence). The CDR3 is 17 amino acids. The V end lost 4 bases, the J end lost 6 bases, and 21 bases lay between the germline ends. CDR3 sequence reads: CASSPTSEEIYPGELFF. As DNA, the CDR3 is TGTGCCAGCAGCCCCACTTCGGAGGAGATCTATCCCGGGGAGCTGTTTTTT.

V and J are TRBV27 and TRBJ1-6; the match to TRBD1 covers 9 bases. The germline V gene encodes CDR1 MNHEY and CDR2 SMNVEV (reference sequence). CDR3 size: 16 residues. V lost 3 bases, J lost 9 bases, and 9 bases stayed unmatched. CDR3 DNA: TGTGCCAGCAGTTTTCGGACCGGGACAGGGTTTTCACCCCTCCACTTT. Its protein is CASSFRTGTGFSPLHF.

The chain uses TRBV5-1 and TRBJ2-7, with D maybe TRBD1 (6 bases). The germline V and J ends were trimmed by 4 bases and 2 bases, with 22 bases remaining between them. The CDR3 is 17 amino acids. Germline CDR1 reads SGHRS; CDR2 reads YFSETQ. CDR3 residues: CASSPVGDTTFTYEQYF. DNA for the CDR3: TGCGCCAGCAGCCCAGTGGGGGACACAACCTTTACCTACGAGCAGTACTTC.

The chain combines TRBV29-1 with TRBJ1-1; weak D call: TRBD1 (6 bases). Germline lookup yields CDR1 SQVTM and CDR2 ANQGSEA. V lost 7 bases to trimming and J lost 3 bases, with 27 bases between them. The CDR3 is 17 amino acids. CDR3 DNA: TGCAGCGCAATTTACAGGGTACGGGATCTAGCAGACACTGAAGCTTTCTTT. It specifies CSAIYRVRDLADTEAFF.

This clone has just one count. This chain connects TRBV7-2 to TRBJ1-2; maybe TRBD1 (5 bases). The germline V gene encodes CDR1 SGHTA and CDR2 FQGNSA. The CDR3 covers 14 residues. The V gene lost 5 bases and the J gene lost 0 bases, with 10 bases spanning the gap. CDR3 sequence: CASSRDGSNYGYTF. In DNA, the CDR3 is TGTGCCAGCAGCCGGGACGGTTCTAACTATGGCTACACCTTC. Looking up the rest from reference TRBV7-2 and TRBJ1-2 gives the full variable domain: GAGVSQSPSNKVTEKGKDVELRCDPISGHTALYWYRQSLGQGLEFLIYFQGNSAPDKSGLPSDRFSAERTGGSVSTLTIQRTQQEDSAVYLCASSRDGSNYGYTFGSGTRLTVV.

The chain links TRBV5-6 to TRBJ2-7; D may match TRBD1 or TRBD2 (5 bases each). The germline V and J ends were trimmed by 4 bases and 2 bases, with 16 bases remaining between them. This CDR3 spans 15 amino acids. In germline, CDR1 is SGHDT, CDR2 YYEEEE. CDR3 residues: CASSRPTRGAYEQYF. The CDR3 region has the DNA TGTGCCAGCAGCCGTCCTACACGGGGCGCCTACGAGCAGTACTTC.

The CDR3 loop reads CASRAESNYGYTF. Written as DNA, the CDR3 is TGTGCCAGCAGGGCAGAATCTAACTATGGCTACACCTTC. V and J are TRBV2 and TRBJ1-2; D unclear. The CDR3 spans 13 residues. CDR1 is SNHLY and CDR2 is FYNNEI in the germline V gene. The germline V and J ends were trimmed by 6 bases and 0 bases, with 8 bases remaining between them.